The 24 T cell receptor beta chains given below trace back to one sample, sequenced in a study of OX40 agonist ivuxolimab in advanced cancers. Generated by immunoSEQ multiplex PCR, the TCRdb table keeps only in-frame clones and is missing some. The table shows more than 80,000 clones, with 91% occurring only once. Sequences were derived from CD4+ or CD8+ T cells sorted from blood, sampled in a trial of the OX40 agonist ivuxolimab. The receptors stem from an adult with an advanced solid tumor such as melanoma, head and neck, liver or kidney cancer.

The rearrangement uses TRBV5-6 and TRBJ2-7; 10 bases fit TRBD2. Looked up from germline, CDR1 is SGHDT and CDR2 is YYEEEE. With V trimmed by 4 bases and J by 4 bases, 8 bases remained unmatched. This CDR3 is 15 amino acids long. As DNA, the CDR3 is TGTGCCAGCAGCGTCCTAGCGGGAGTTAGATACGAGCAGTACTTC. It specifies CASSVLAGVRYEQYF. Drawing the rest from reference TRBV5-6 and TRBJ2-7, the complete variable domain is DAGVTQSPTHLIKTRGQQVTLRCSPKSGHDTVSWYQQALGQGPQFIFQYYEEEERQRGNFPDRFSGHQFPNYSSELNVNALLLGDSALYLCASSVLAGVRYEQYFGPGTRLTVT.

The count of this clone is one. This chain joins TRBV29-1 and TRBJ1-2; no clear D gene. The germline V and J ends were trimmed by 6 bases and 3 bases, with 11 bases remaining between them. Germline-derived CDR1 and CDR2 are SQVTM and ANQGSEA. The CDR3 runs 12 residues. CDR3 loop: CSVPRPDYGYTF. The CDR3 nucleotides are TGCAGCGTCCCTAGGCCGGACTATGGCTACACCTTC.

The rearrangement uses TRBV4-2 and TRBJ2-7; D perhaps matches TRBD1 (6 bases). The CDR3 length is 15 residues. The germline CDR1 and CDR2 sequences are LGHNA and YNFKEQ. Deletions cut 1 base from V and 5 bases from J, with 15 bases between. CDR3: CASSQGIQGHDEQYF. The CDR3 DNA is TGTGCCAGCAGCCAAGGGATTCAGGGGCACGACGAGCAGTACTTC.

The chain uses TRBV7-3 and TRBJ2-3; 8 positions agree with TRBD1. V dropped 2 bases and J dropped 3; count of bases not matched to a gene: 7. This CDR3 spans 16 amino acids. CDR1 and CDR2 from the germline V gene are SGHTA and FQGTGA. The DNA for the CDR3 is TGTGCCAGCAGCTTAGGGATTACAGGGGGGACAGATACGCAGTATTTT. Residues: CASSLGITGGTDTQYF.

Only one count was recorded for this clone. The CDR3 is CASSEGREGTYNEQFF. The CDR3 region has the DNA TGTGCCAGCAGCGAGGGGCGGGAGGGGACCTACAATGAGCAGTTCTTC. The chain employs TRBV9 and TRBJ2-1; 9 bases line up with TRBD2. Germline V gives CDR1 SGDLS, CDR2 YYNGEE. The trim removed 3 bases at V and 2 bases at J, leaving 6 bases unmatched. CDR3 length: 16 amino acids. The full variable domain, rest sourced from reference TRBV9 and TRBJ2-1, is DSGVTQTPKHLITATGQRVTLRCSPRSGDLSVYWYQQSLDQGLQFLIQYYNGEERAKGNILERFSAQQFPDLHSELNLSSLELGDSALYFCASSEGREGTYNEQFFGPGTRLTVL.

V gene TRBV7-2 combines with J gene TRBJ1-1, with 7 bases matching TRBD1. The junction had 13 bases not matched to a gene; V was cut back by 5 bases and J by 1 base. CDR1 is SGHTA and CDR2 is FQGNSA in the germline V gene. This CDR3 region has 17 residues. The CDR3, as DNA: TGTGCCAGCAGCCTGAGGCAGGGGGTGTATCAGAACACTGAAGCTTTCTTT. It codes for CASSLRQGVYQNTEAFF.

The chain employs TRBV4-2 and TRBJ1-2; no clear D gene. Germline CDR1 LGHNA, CDR2 YNFKEQ. With 3 bases removed from V and 0 bases from J, the gap between germline ends came to 14 bases. The CDR3 loop spans 16 amino acids. CDR3 DNA: TGTGCCAGCAGCCAGGCACTCTGGAGACCTAACTATGGCTACACCTTC. It codes for CASSQALWRPNYGYTF.

This chain uses TRBV28 with TRBJ1-2; tentative D call: TRBD1 (6 bases). The germline V gene has CDR1 MDHEN and CDR2 SYDVKM. V was pared by 1 base and J by 3 bases, with 18 bases between. There are 17 residues in the CDR3. CDR3 nucleotides: TGTGCCAGCAGTTTATCTGGCTTGGGGGGGCTGGACTATGGCTACACCTTC. It codes for CASSLSGLGGLDYGYTF.

The rearrangement joins TRBV6-5 to TRBJ2-5; 8 bases are shared with TRBD1. The V segment lost 6 bases and the J segment 5 bases; nucleotides outside the gene matches: 5. Per the germline V gene, CDR1 is MNHEY and CDR2 is SVGAGI. This CDR3 comprises 13 residues. In nucleotides, the CDR3 is TGTGCCAGCAGACGACAGGGGCGCGAGACCCAGTACTTC. Encoded protein: CASRRQGRETQYF.

The V call is TRBV7-3, the J call TRBJ2-5; possibly TRBD1 for D (6 bases). Trimming removed 5 bases at V and 2 bases at J, with 9 bases between. Germline assignment: CDR1 SGHTA and CDR2 FQGTGA. The CDR3 is made up of 13 amino acids. The CDR3 sequence: CASSRDIQETQYF. In DNA, the CDR3 is TGTGCCAGCAGCCGGGACATACAAGAGACCCAGTACTTC. The full variable domain, with the rest looked up from reference TRBV7-3 and TRBJ2-5, is GAGVSQTPSNKVTEKGKYVELRCDPISGHTALYWYRQSLGQGPEFLIYFQGTGAADDSGLPNDRFFAVRPEGSVSTLKIQRTERGDSAVYLCASSRDIQETQYFGPGTRLLVL.

This clone was seen only once. The CDR3 here is CASSHTGTYNEQFF. The CDR3, as DNA: TGCGCCAGCTCCCACACAGGGACCTACAATGAGCAGTTCTTC. This chain connects TRBV4-3 to TRBJ2-1, with TRBD1 as a possible D gene (6 bases). CDR1 and CDR2 from the germline V gene are LGHNA and YSLEER. V lost 8 bases and J lost 2, with 13 bases in between. There are 14 residues in the CDR3.

The V call is TRBV19, the J call TRBJ2-1, with 7 bases aligning to TRBD1. Looked up from germline, CDR1 is LNHDA and CDR2 is SQIVND (reference sequence). After removal of 10 bases from V and 5 bases from J, the junction contained 11 bases not matched to a gene. The CDR3 runs to 14 residues. In nucleotides, the CDR3 is TGTGCCACCAGGGACAGCGGCCGCCACAATGAGCAGTTCTTC. Translating it yields CATRDSGRHNEQFF.

The rearrangement links TRBV28 to TRBJ1-2, with 10 bases aligning to TRBD1. CDR3 length: 17 residues. The germline V gene encodes CDR1 MDHEN and CDR2 SYDVKM. Germline trimming cut 5 bases from V and 0 bases from J; bases unmatched to any gene: 9. CDR3 bases: TGTGCCAGCAGTCTGACAGGGGGCTCGACAGCTAACTATGGCTACACCTTC. This translates into CASSLTGGSTANYGYTF.

The table lists this clone with a count of one. The gene calls are TRBV19 and TRBJ2-7, with TRBD2 identical over 11 bases. Germline CDR1 reads LNHDA; CDR2 reads SQIVND (reference sequence). The CDR3 has 15 amino acids. The V and J ends lost 4 bases and 4 bases, in that order; junction bases with no gene match: 6. The CDR3 sequence is CASSSRLAGPYEQYF. In DNA form, the CDR3 reads TGTGCCAGTAGTAGTCGACTAGCGGGACCTTACGAGCAGTACTTC.

The V and J genes are TRBV20-1 and TRBJ1-2; tentative D call: TRBD1 (5 bases). V lost 7 bases and J lost 8, with 14 bases in between. Germline-derived CDR1 and CDR2 are DFQATT and SNEGSKA (reference sequence). The CDR3 loop spans 11 amino acids. The CDR3 DNA reads TGCAGTGTCTTCGGGGGAAGCGGCTACACCTTC. The encoded protein is CSVFGGSGYTF.

This clone appeared once. The rearrangement uses TRBV9 and TRBJ2-4; D is ambiguous. CDR1 is SGDLS and CDR2 is YYNGEE in the germline V gene. The CDR3 contains 16 residues. Trimming shortened V by 4 bases and J by 1 base, and 15 bases separated the two germline ends. CDR3 DNA sequence: TGTGCCAGCAGCCTGACCACTGGATGGGCCAAAAACATTCAGTACTTC. Translating it yields CASSLTTGWAKNIQYF.

The V call is TRBV13, the J call TRBJ2-3; D possibly corresponds to TRBD2 (5 bases). Trimming shortened V by 5 bases and J by 4 bases, and 10 bases separated the two germline ends. The CDR3 is 13 amino acids. From germline, CDR1 is PRHDT and CDR2 FYEKMQ (reference sequence). The CDR3: CASSAPGSDTQYF. The CDR3 bases are TGTGCCAGCAGCGCCCCGGGGTCAGATACGCAGTATTTT.

V usage is TRBV9 and J usage is TRBJ2-5, with 15 nucleotides matching TRBD2. Germline-derived CDR1 and CDR2 are SGDLS and YYNGEE. J was trimmed by 5 bases and V by 0 bases; bases with no gene match: 5. CDR3 length: 17 amino acids. DNA of the CDR3: TGTGCCAGCAGCGTAGGTCCGGGACTAGCGGGAGGCGAGACCCAGTACTTC. Amino acids: CASSVGPGLAGGETQYF. The complete variable domain, with remaining parts taken from reference TRBV9 and TRBJ2-5, reads DSGVTQTPKHLITATGQRVTLRCSPRSGDLSVYWYQQSLDQGLQFLIQYYNGEERAKGNILERFSAQQFPDLHSELNLSSLELGDSALYFCASSVGPGLAGGETQYFGPGTRLLVL.

The rearrangement uses TRBV7-2 and TRBJ1-3, with D possibly being TRBD1 (6 bases). The CDR3 is made up of 16 amino acids. V lost 4 bases and J lost 0, with 13 bases in between. Germline V lookup: CDR1 SGHTA, CDR2 FQGNSA. In nucleotides, the CDR3 is TGTGCCAGCAGCTGGACAGTACCTCTCTCTGGAAACACCATATATTTT. Translated: CASSWTVPLSGNTIYF.

This clone occurred a few times. The gene calls are TRBV4-2 and TRBJ1-2; tentative D call: TRBD1 (5 bases). The CDR3 extends over 15 amino acids. Trimming took off 3 bases at V and 2 bases at J, with 13 bases between the two ends. Germline V gives CDR1 LGHNA, CDR2 YNFKEQ. The CDR3 spells CASSHAAGTNYGYTF. In nucleotides, the CDR3 is TGTGCCAGCAGCCATGCGGCAGGGACGAACTATGGCTACACCTTC.

DNA of the CDR3: TGTGCCACCAAGGGAGAATCCTACGAGCAGTACTTC. Amino acids: CATKGESYEQYF. The chain has TRBV28 and TRBJ2-7; a possible D gene is TRBD2 (5 bases). This CDR3 region has 12 residues. CDR1 is MDHEN and CDR2 is SYDVKM in the germline V gene. Trimming removed 10 bases from V and 1 base from J, with 11 bases in between. The variable domain in full, with the rest retrieved from reference TRBV28 and TRBJ2-7, is DVKVTQSSRYLVKRTGEKVFLECVQDMDHENMFWYRQDPGLGLRLIYFSYDVKMKEKGDIPEGYSVSREKKERFSLILESASTNQTSMYLCATKGESYEQYFGPGTRLTVT.

V is TRBV19 and J is TRBJ2-7; D is possibly TRBD2 (6 bases). This CDR3 has 13 residues. CDR1 and CDR2 (germline): LNHDA, SQIVND (reference sequence). V was shortened by 5 bases and J by 3 bases, with 11 bases between the two germline ends. The CDR3 here is CASSLKGGYEQYF. In DNA, the CDR3 is TGTGCCAGTAGTCTTAAGGGAGGCTACGAGCAGTACTTC.

The chain links TRBV7-7 to TRBJ2-5; D may match TRBD1 or TRBD2 (6 bases each). The CDR3 is 15 residues long. V was clipped by 1 base and J by 7 bases, with 16 bases between them. CDR1 and CDR2 (germline): SSHAT, FNYEAQ (reference sequence). CDR3 sequence: CASSLDLPKGGTQYF. As DNA, the CDR3 is TGTGCCAGCAGCTTAGACCTCCCAAAGGGGGGGACCCAGTACTTC.

This clone was detected only a few times. This sequence joins TRBV6-5 and TRBJ1-5, with unresolved D. The CDR3 is 14 residues long. V was cut by 2 bases and J by 4 bases, with 9 bases left in between. CDR1 is MNHEY and CDR2 is SVGAGI in the germline V gene. The CDR3 DNA is TGTGCCAGCAGTTACGGCAGGAAAAATCAGCCCCAGCATTTT. Translating gives CASSYGRKNQPQHF.